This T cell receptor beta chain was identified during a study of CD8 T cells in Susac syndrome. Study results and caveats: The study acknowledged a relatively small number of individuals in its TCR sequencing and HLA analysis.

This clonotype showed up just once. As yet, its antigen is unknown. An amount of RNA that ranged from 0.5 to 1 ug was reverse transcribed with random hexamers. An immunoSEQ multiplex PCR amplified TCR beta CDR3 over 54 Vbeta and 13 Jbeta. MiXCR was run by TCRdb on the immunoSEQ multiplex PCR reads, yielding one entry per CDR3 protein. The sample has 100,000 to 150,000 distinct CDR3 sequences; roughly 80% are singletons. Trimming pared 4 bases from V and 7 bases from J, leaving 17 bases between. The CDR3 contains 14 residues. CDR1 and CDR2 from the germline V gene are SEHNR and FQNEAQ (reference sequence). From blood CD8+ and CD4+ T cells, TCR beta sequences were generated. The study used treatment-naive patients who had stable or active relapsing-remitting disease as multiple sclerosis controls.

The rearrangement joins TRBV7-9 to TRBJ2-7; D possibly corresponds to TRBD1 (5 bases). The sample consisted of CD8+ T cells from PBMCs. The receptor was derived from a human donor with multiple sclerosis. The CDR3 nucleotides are TGTGCCAGCAGCTACCTCTCAAGGGGCGGAGAGCAGTACTTC. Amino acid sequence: CASSYLSRGGEQYF.